The rows below give T cell receptor beta chains drawn from one sample of a study of blood T cell repertoires in COVID-19. Clones were read by immunoSEQ multiplex PCR, and TCRdb kept only the in-frame ones, dropping some. The sample has fewer than 200,000 clones, around 90% seen once; the top ten hold around 1.5%. What was sequenced was peripheral blood. The source is a woman between 50 and 59 years old with acute or convalescent COVID-19. The conserved cysteine and the conserved F or W are not part of the CDR3 here.

v_call cdr3_aa
TRBV9 ASSATGGYEKLF
TRBV6-6 ASSRTNPGQLMNTEAF
TRBV7-9 ASSLGTVTNQPQH
TRBV18 ASSPIAPGTGVGTEAF
TRBV4-3 ASSQVRGTGPYGYT
TRBV19 ASSESGGQNYGYT
TRBV4-2 ASSPPGQEVHRDYT
TRBV9 ASSNGRNPGNTIY
TRBV19 ASSIQGPYGYT
TRBV4-1 ASRQLERMNTGELF
TRBV6-5 ASSYSSGGLGGPLH
TRBV18 ASSPTGPNEQF
TRBV6-6 ASSSGIYEQY
TRBV27 ASSLSISTDTQY
TRBV5-8 ASRLGGTEAF
TRBV7-4 ASSFVLGRPYEQY
TRBV12-5 ASGLGPWAGGVGNQPQH
TRBV2 ASSGTSYSNQPQH
TRBV5-1 ASSLTSAPGYEQY
TRBV18 ASSPSLSYEQY
TRBV6-5 ASTAKGDTIY
TRBV30 AWSVHGSGFSGNTIY
TRBV5-5 ASRRTSGGYEQY
TRBV27 ASSTDRDRGYEQY
TRBV6-5 ASRYGAASYEQY
TRBV3-1/TRBV3-2 ASSTRTSPEGEQF
TRBV9 ASSGFSEQF
TRBV6-2/TRBV6-3 ASSWTGAQPQH
TRBV11-3 ASSTNAGGPSVNTEAF
TRBV7-6 ASSLVRGIRGGSDTGELF
TRBV20-1 SASVPNGGLAF
TRBV5-5 ASSLVRTGVRTGELF
TRBV13 ASSSGLAGASEQF
TRBV24-1 ATSDWPYNEQF
TRBV9 ASSSQGLAYGYT
TRBV7-9 ASSRISPGGSGNTIY
TRBV5-6 ASSLVGQGTGELF
TRBV7-3 ASSFSGAQETQY